Each of the 6 T cell receptor beta chains below was sequenced from the same sample in a study of CD8+ T cells in alopecia areata. Investigators isolated RNA and reverse transcribed it into cDNA to act as the sequencing template. TCRdb's copy holds only in-frame clones and misses some; the assay was immunoSEQ multiplex PCR. The sample lists 120,000 or so clones, 58% seen once, with 4.5% to 5.5% in the top ten. This sample comprised CD4+ T cells sorted from blood, obtained at week 0. These receptors came from a human donor with alopecia areata.

The chain couples TRBV6-5 to TRBJ2-3; perhaps TRBD1 as D (5 bases). The CDR3 has 15 amino acids. Trimming pared 6 bases from V and 0 bases from J, leaving 13 bases between. CDR1 MNHEY and CDR2 SVGAGI come from the germline V gene. The CDR3 DNA reads as TGTGCCAGCAGGAATAGGGGTAGTAGCACAGATACGCAGTATTTT. As protein: CASRNRGSSTDTQYF.

This sequence joins TRBV30 and TRBJ2-4, with D perhaps TRBD2 (5 bases). Trimming removed 2 bases from V and 0 bases from J, with 8 bases in between. Germline lookup yields CDR1 GTSNPN and CDR2 SVGIG (reference sequence). This CDR3 is 14 amino acids long. CDR3 DNA sequence: TGTGCCTGGAGTCCAGGACTAGCCAAAAACATTCAGTACTTC. Translation: CAWSPGLAKNIQYF.

This clone was seen a few times. The V call is TRBV11-3, the J call TRBJ1-1; D gene ambiguous. V was trimmed by 5 bases and J by 2 bases, leaving 9 bases between them. Germline V CDR1 and CDR2: SGHNT, YENEEA. CDR3 length equals 13 residues. As DNA, the CDR3 is TGTGCCAGCAGCCAACACGGTAACACTGAAGCTTTCTTT. Protein sequence: CASSQHGNTEAFF.

This chain uses TRBV6-6 with TRBJ2-5; TRBD2 agrees at 9 bases. CDR3 length: 15 residues. CDR1 MNHNY and CDR2 SVGAGI come from the germline V gene (reference sequence). Trimming at V came to 6 bases and at J to 7 bases, leaving 12 bases not matched to a gene. The CDR3 bases are TGTGCCAGCAGAAACAGCCCTAGCGGGACGGCGACCCAGTACTTC. It translates to CASRNSPSGTATQYF.

The rearrangement links TRBV7-2 to TRBJ1-1, with D perhaps matching TRBD1 (6 bases). Germline V gives CDR1 SGHTA, CDR2 FQGNSA. The CDR3 has 13 amino acids. V lost 1 base to trimming and J lost 11 bases, with 14 bases between them. CDR3 sequence reads: CASSLVWGAEAFF. DNA for the CDR3: TGTGCCAGCAGCTTAGTGTGGGGGGCGGAGGCTTTCTTT. Looking up the rest from reference TRBV7-2 and TRBJ1-1 gives the full variable domain: GAGVSQSPSNKVTEKGKDVELRCDPISGHTALYWYRQSLGQGLEFLIYFQGNSAPDKSGLPSDRFSAERTGGSVSTLTIQRTQQEDSAVYLCASSLVWGAEAFFGQGTRLTVV.

The CDR3 here is CASSPQPSSGSWNEQFF. The CDR3 DNA is TGTGCCAGCAGCCCGCAGCCTTCTAGCGGGAGTTGGAATGAGCAGTTCTTC. V and J are TRBV5-4 and TRBJ2-1, with 10 bases identical to TRBD2. Trimming at V came to 4 bases and at J to 7 bases, leaving 14 bases not matched to a gene. Germline V gene lookup returns CDR1 SGHNT and CDR2 YYREEE (reference sequence). The CDR3 totals 17 residues.